Listed below are T cell receptor beta chains from one sample, sequenced in a study of beta chain features in type 1 diabetes. This table comes from immunoSEQ multiplex PCR, and its TCRdb copy is limited to in-frame clones, with some not included. The sample includes about 390,000 clones, over 8.5% of them seen just once. Sequences were obtained from central memory CD4+ T cells from blood. The receptor set was obtained from a man aged 30-40 years with type 1 diabetes. Each CDR3 is given with its conserved first and last residue. Each record gives: V gene, J gene, clone size, D gene, CDR3 DNA, CDR3 protein. The D gene is left open where the match is weak. Expanded clones get a size class; other rows say once, few or many, or leave the size out.

TRBV18,TRBJ1-2,-,-,TGTGCCAGCTCACCAAACGGAGACACTAACTATGGCTACACCTTC,CASSPNGDTNYGYTF
TRBV7-6,TRBJ1-5,few,-,TGTGCCAGCAGCTCGGCAGGCAATCAGCCCCAGCATTTT,CASSSAGNQPQHF
TRBV27,TRBJ2-7,-,-,TGTGCCAGCAGTTCAGTACGGGGCTACGAGCAGTACTTC,CASSSVRGYEQYF
TRBV27,TRBJ1-5,-,-,TGTGCCAGCAGTGTACGAGATAGCAATCAGCCCCAGCATTTT,CASSVRDSNQPQHF
TRBV27,TRBJ2-7,-,-,TGTGCCAGCAGTTTAGATCCGGGTGCTCTGGGGGGCTACGAGCAGTACTTC,CASSLDPGALGGYEQYF
TRBV2,TRBJ1-2,few,-,TGTGCCAGCAGACCAGGGCCAACCTCTAACTATGGCTACACCTTC,CASRPGPTSNYGYTF
TRBV5-1,TRBJ2-2,-,-,TGCGCCAGCAGCTTGGCCCCAGGCCTCACCGGGGAGCTGTTTTTT,CASSLAPGLTGELFF
TRBV28,TRBJ1-5,few,-,TGTGCCAGCAGTTCCCAAAAGGGGTTGAGACAGCCCCAGCATTTT,CASSSQKGLRQPQHF
TRBV9,TRBJ1-1,-,-,TGTGCCAGCAGCGTAGAGACAGAAGCTTTCTTT,CASSVETEAFF
TRBV27,TRBJ2-7,-,-,TGTGCCAGCAGTTTGGGTGGCGGGCAGTACTTC,CASSLGGGQYF
TRBV11-2,TRBJ2-1,-,TRBD2,TGTGCCAGCAGCTTCGGACTAGCGGGAATCAATGAGCAGTTCTTC,CASSFGLAGINEQFF
TRBV6-6,TRBJ2-5,-,TRBD2,TGTGCCAGCAGTTACTCAAGAGCGGGAGGCCGAGACACCCAGTACTTC,CASSYSRAGGRDTQYF
TRBV11-2,TRBJ2-7,-,-,TGTGCCAGCAGGTTTGGGAGATCTCTTGGGGATAGGTCCTACGAGCAGTACTTC,CASRFGRSLGDRSYEQYF
TRBV5-1,TRBJ2-1,-,-,TGCGCCAGCAGCTTGGAAGGCAACCAGTTCTTC,CASSLEGNQFF
TRBV5-1,TRBJ2-5,few,TRBD2,TGCGCCAGCAGCTCGGGACTAGCGGGAGGACAAGAGACCCAGTACTTC,CASSSGLAGGQETQYF
TRBV5-8,TRBJ2-6,few,TRBD1,TGTGCCAGCAGCTCCGGACAGGTCTCTGGGGCCAACGTCCTGACTTTC,CASSSGQVSGANVLTF
TRBV6-6,TRBJ2-4,few,-,TGTGCCAGCAGTTCCCAGGGAATAGCCAAAAACATTCAGTACTTC,CASSSQGIAKNIQYF
TRBV18,TRBJ1-5,-,-,TGTGCCAGCTCAACACGTAGTAATCAGCCCCAGCATTTT,CASSTRSNQPQHF
TRBV4-2,TRBJ2-1,few,-,TGTGCCAGCAGCCAACCCCAGGGGATCTCCTACAATGAGCAGTTCTTC,CASSQPQGISYNEQFF
TRBV13,TRBJ1-5,many,-,TGTGCCAGCAGCTTTGGCAGGGGATCAGAACAGCCCCAGCATTTT,CASSFGRGSEQPQHF
TRBV7-3,TRBJ2-3,-,TRBD2,TGTGCCAGCAGCTTCAGGCAAAGCGGGGAGGGATATACGCAGTATTTT,CASSFRQSGEGYTQYF
TRBV7-2,TRBJ2-5,many,-,TGTGCCAGCAGCTTAAGGGCCGGGCCGATCGAGACCCAGTACTTC,CASSLRAGPIETQYF
TRBV9,TRBJ2-2,few,-,TGTGCCAGCCGCAGAATGGGGACCGGGGAGCTGTTTTTT,CASRRMGTGELFF
TRBV6-5,TRBJ2-5,few,TRBD1,TGTGCCAGCAGTTATAGACAGGGGGCAGAGACCCAGTACTTC,CASSYRQGAETQYF
TRBV29-1,TRBJ2-7,few,TRBD1,TGCAGCGTACCCGACAGGGACGAGCAGTACTTC,CSVPDRDEQYF
TRBV7-2,TRBJ2-5,-,TRBD1,TGTGCCAGCAGCCCCGGGACAGGGGAGACCCAGTACTTC,CASSPGTGETQYF
TRBV18,TRBJ1-2,-,TRBD1,TGTGCCAGCTCACCCCTTGCGAGCGGCGGACAGGGGACCGCTAACTATGGCTACACCTTC,CASSPLASGGQGTANYGYTF
TRBV18,TRBJ2-1,many,TRBD1,TGTGCCAGCTCACCCCCTCTCCAGGGGGATTACAATGAGCAGTTCTTC,CASSPPLQGDYNEQFF
TRBV10-3,TRBJ2-2,many,TRBD2,TGTGCCATTCGTCCGGGACTAGCGGAAACCGGGGAGCTGTTTTTT,CAIRPGLAETGELFF
TRBV14,TRBJ2-1,-,-,TGTGCCAGCAGGCGCCGGGCCTACAATGAGCAGTTCTTC,CASRRRAYNEQFF
TRBV6-6,TRBJ2-5,-,-,TGTGCCAGCAGCGCGGTAGTTCAGGAGACCCAGTACTTC,CASSAVVQETQYF
TRBV21-1,TRBJ1-2,few,-,TGTGCCAGCAGAGAACGGGACTATGGCTACACCTTC,CASRERDYGYTF
TRBV18,TRBJ2-6,many,-,TGTGCCAGCTCACGCCGACAAACGGGTCCAGGGGCCAACGTCCTGACTTTC,CASSRRQTGPGANVLTF
TRBV6-5,TRBJ2-7,-,-,TGTGCCAGCAGTTACTCGGGAGCAAGTCCCTACGAGCAGTACTTC,CASSYSGASPYEQYF
TRBV6-6,TRBJ2-7,-,-,TGTGCCAGCAGCTCCCTAGCCTACGAGCAGTACTTC,CASSSLAYEQYF
TRBV28,TRBJ1-1,few,TRBD1,TGTGCCAGCGCCGGGACAGGGTTCACGGAAGCTTTCTTT,CASAGTGFTEAFF
TRBV30,TRBJ2-3,few,-,TGTGCCTGGAGGAAAGTTAGCACAGATACGCAGTATTTT,CAWRKVSTDTQYF
TRBV7-2,TRBJ1-1,many,-,TGTGCCAGCAGCTTAATGGCAGACACTGAAGCTTTCTTT,CASSLMADTEAFF
TRBV5-1,TRBJ2-7,many,-,TGCGCCAGCAGCACGACGGGACTTCGATCCTACGAGCAGTACTTC,CASSTTGLRSYEQYF
TRBV28,TRBJ1-1,few,TRBD1,TGTGCCAGCAGTACTACAGGGGTCGAAGCTTTCTTT,CASSTTGVEAFF
TRBV5-1,TRBJ2-3,many,-,TGCGCCAGCAGCTTCGATACTAGCACAGATACGCAGTATTTT,CASSFDTSTDTQYF
TRBV29-1,TRBJ1-4,-,-,TGCAGCGTTGATTCGGGAGGCGGCGAAAAACTGTTTTTT,CSVDSGGGEKLFF
TRBV30,TRBJ1-6,-,TRBD1,TGTGCCTGCAGGGGGCGTTTAGATTCACCCCTCCACTTT,CACRGRLDSPLHF
TRBV9,TRBJ2-7,-,TRBD1,TGTGCCAGCAGCGTAGAGCCAGGGGGCTCCTACGAGCAGTACTTC,CASSVEPGGSYEQYF